The text below deals with one T cell receptor (beta chain). This CDR3 has 14 residues. Trimming took off 2 bases at V and 0 bases at J, with 8 bases between the two ends. Per germline, CDR1 SGHDT and CDR2 YYEEEE. The sample comes from a study of T cells after somatic rescue of genetic block. Only in-frame clones appear in the TCRdb table, and some are missing; sequencing was by immunoSEQ multiplex PCR. This sample carries 15,000 or so clones, 72% of them seen once, and the ten largest clones take 12% to 15%. Sequences were obtained from peripheral blood mononuclear cells (PBMCs). This rearrangement joins TRBV5-6 to TRBJ1-1; D uncertain. The receptor's source is a boy aged 5-17 years. As DNA, the CDR3 is TGTGCCAGCAGCTTCCCGTTTTTGAACACTGAAGCTTTCTTT. Amino acid sequence: CASSFPFLNTEAFF.